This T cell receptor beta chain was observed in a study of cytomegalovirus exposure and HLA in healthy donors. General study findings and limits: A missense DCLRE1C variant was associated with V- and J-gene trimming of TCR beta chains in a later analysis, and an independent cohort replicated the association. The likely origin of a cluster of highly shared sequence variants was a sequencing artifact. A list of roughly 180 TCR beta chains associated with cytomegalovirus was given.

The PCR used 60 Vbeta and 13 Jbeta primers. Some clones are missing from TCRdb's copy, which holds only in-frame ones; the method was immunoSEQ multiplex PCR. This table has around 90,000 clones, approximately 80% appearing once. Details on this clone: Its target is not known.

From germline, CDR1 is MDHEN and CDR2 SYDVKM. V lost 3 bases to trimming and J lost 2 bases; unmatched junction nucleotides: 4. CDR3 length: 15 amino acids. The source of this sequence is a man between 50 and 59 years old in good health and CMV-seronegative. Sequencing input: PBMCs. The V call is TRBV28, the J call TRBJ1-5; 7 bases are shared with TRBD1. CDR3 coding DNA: TGTGCCAGCAGTTTGGGACAGAGGGGCAATCAGCCCCAGCATTTT. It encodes CASSLGQRGNQPQHF.